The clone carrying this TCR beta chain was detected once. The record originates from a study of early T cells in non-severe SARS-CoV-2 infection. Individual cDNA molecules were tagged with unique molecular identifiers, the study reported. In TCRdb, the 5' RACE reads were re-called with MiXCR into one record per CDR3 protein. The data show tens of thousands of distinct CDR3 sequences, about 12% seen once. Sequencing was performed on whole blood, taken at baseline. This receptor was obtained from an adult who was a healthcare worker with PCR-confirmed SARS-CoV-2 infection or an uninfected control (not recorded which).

CDR3 in amino acids: CASSLRDTGELFF. The CDR3 DNA reads as TGTGCCAGCAGCTTAAGGGACACCGGGGAGCTGTTTTTT. This chain uses TRBV5-4 with TRBJ2-2; D uncertain. V dropped 2 bases and J dropped 3 bases, with 5 bases sitting between them. Germline V gives CDR1 SGHNT, CDR2 YYREEE (reference sequence). CDR3 size: 13 residues.